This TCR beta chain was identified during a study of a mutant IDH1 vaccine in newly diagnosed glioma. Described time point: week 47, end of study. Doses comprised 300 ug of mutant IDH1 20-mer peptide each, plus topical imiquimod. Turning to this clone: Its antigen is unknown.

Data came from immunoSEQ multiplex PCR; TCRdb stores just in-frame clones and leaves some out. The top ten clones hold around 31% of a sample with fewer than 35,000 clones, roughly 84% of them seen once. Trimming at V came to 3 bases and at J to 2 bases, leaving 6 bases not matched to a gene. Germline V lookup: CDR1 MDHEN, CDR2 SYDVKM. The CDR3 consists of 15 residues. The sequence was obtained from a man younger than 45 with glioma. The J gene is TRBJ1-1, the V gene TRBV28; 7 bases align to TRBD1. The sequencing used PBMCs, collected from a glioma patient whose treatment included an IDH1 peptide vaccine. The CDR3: CASSFWTGTNTEAFF. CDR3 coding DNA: TGTGCCAGCAGTTTTTGGACAGGTACAAACACTGAAGCTTTCTTT.